This TCR beta chain was retrieved from a study of regulatory T cells in long-lasting Graves disease. Study-wide findings and caveats: Comparison showed that persistent patients shared more public clonotypes (over 2,500) than new patients (roughly 1,000).

As to time point: newly diagnosed GD, antithyroid drugs for less than 3 months. Generation of the TCR library employed RNA extracted from PBMCs. iRepertoire HTBI primers and Arm-PCR of CDR3 regions built TCR beta libraries. MiXCR, run by TCRdb on the multiplex PCR reads, gives a single entry per CDR3 protein. The sample has some 350,000 distinct CDR3 sequences, around 16% seen once. Germline CDR1 is MNHEY and CDR2 is SMNVEV (reference sequence). The CDR3 contains 16 residues. V was trimmed by 2 bases and J by 0 bases, leaving 8 bases between them. The sample holds many counts of this clonotype. Its antigen is not known. These data also featured in a second study, about T cells in Graves' hyperthyroidism and ophthalmopathy.

Sample: peripheral blood mononuclear cells (PBMCs), taken at new diagnosis, from a patient treated with antithyroid drugs. The genes are TRBV27 and TRBJ2-6, with D perhaps matching TRBD2 (6 bases). The sequence was collected from a woman between 18 and 29 years old with Graves disease. In nucleotides, the CDR3 is TGTGCCAGCAGTTTAGCGGGAAACTCTGGGGCCAACGTCCTGACTTTC. This sequence encodes CASSLAGNSGANVLTF.